The 16 T cell receptor beta chains reported below all come from one sample, sequenced in a study of T cell responses to AZD1222 COVID-19 vaccine. Only in-frame clones appear in the TCRdb table, and some are missing; sequencing was by immunoSEQ multiplex PCR. The sample includes more than 100,000 clones, 80% to 90% of them seen just once. Sequenced here: peripheral blood, sampled on day 0 of AZD1222 vaccination. These receptors all come from an adult in good health.

The chain carries TRBV13 and TRBJ1-2; possible D gene TRBD1, 6 bases. Trimming removed 7 bases from V and 4 bases from J, with 19 bases in between. Germline assignment: CDR1 PRHDT and CDR2 FYEKMQ (reference sequence). The CDR3 loop spans 15 amino acids. DNA of the CDR3: TGTGCCAGCACCAAATCGGACAGATCCATCTATGGCTACACCTTC. It yields the protein CASTKSDRSIYGYTF.

As DNA, the CDR3 is TGTGCCAGCAGCGGGGACAGGAGAAACACCATATATTTT. This sequence encodes CASSGDRRNTIYF. The V call is TRBV5-8, the J call TRBJ1-3, with 8 nucleotides matching TRBD1. The J segment lost 5 bases and the V segment lost 4 bases, leaving 2 bases of the junction unmatched. From germline, CDR1 is SGHTS and CDR2 YDEGEE. The CDR3 runs to 13 residues.

The chain recombines TRBV5-6 with TRBJ1-1; no clear D gene. CDR3 length: 13 residues. V was shortened by 5 bases and J by 0 bases, with 8 bases between the two germline ends. Germline values: CDR1 SGHDT, CDR2 YYEEEE. The CDR3: CASSLRLNTEAFF. CDR3 nucleotide sequence: TGTGCCAGCAGTCTACGTCTGAACACTGAAGCTTTCTTT.

J is TRBJ1-6 and V is TRBV5-1; D possibly corresponds to TRBD1 (6 bases). CDR3 length: 12 residues. Germline lookup yields CDR1 SGHRS and CDR2 YFSETQ. Trimming shortened V by 4 bases and J by 10 bases, and 9 bases separated the two germline ends. CDR3 DNA sequence: TGCGCCAGCAGCCCTACAGGGTCACCCCTCCACTTT. Encoded protein: CASSPTGSPLHF.

The chain employs TRBV6-2 or TRBV6-3 and TRBJ1-6, with 8 positions matching TRBD1. The CDR3 is 14 amino acids. Losses at the gene ends were 4 bases for V and 11 bases for J; bases not matched to a gene: 7. The germline V gene encodes CDR1 MNHEY and CDR2 SVGEGT. The CDR3, as DNA: TGTGCCAGCAGTTTTAGACAGGGGAGGACACCCCTCCACTTT. Protein: CASSFRQGRTPLHF.

DNA for the CDR3: TGTGCCAGCAGTTTGTGGACAGTCTCCTACGAGCAGTACTTC. Translated: CASSLWTVSYEQYF. This chain links TRBV28 with TRBJ2-7; tentative D call: TRBD1 (6 bases). Trimming removed 3 bases at V and 0 bases at J, with 9 bases between. CDR3 length equals 14 residues. From germline, CDR1 is MDHEN and CDR2 SYDVKM.

The chain employs TRBV2 and TRBJ2-3; TRBD2 matches at 10 bases. The CDR3 covers 18 residues. Germline lookup yields CDR1 SNHLY and CDR2 FYNNEI. The trim removed 5 bases at V and 2 bases at J, leaving 13 bases unmatched. CDR3 DNA: TGTGCCAGCAGTTGGGTAGCGGGGGGCCTTCGGGCCACAGATACGCAGTATTTT. Translating it yields CASSWVAGGLRATDTQYF.

The chain couples TRBV15 to TRBJ1-2; TRBD1 agrees at 10 bases. Unmatched junction bases numbered 13, after V lost 1 base and J lost 8 bases. Looked up from germline, CDR1 is LNHNV and CDR2 is YYDKDF (reference sequence). This CDR3 spans 17 amino acids. CDR3 coding DNA: TGTGCCACCAGCAGAGGGGGGCAGGGACAGGGGTTCGGCGGCTACACCTTC. Translating it yields CATSRGGQGQGFGGYTF.

V usage is TRBV6-2 or TRBV6-3 and J usage is TRBJ2-3, with TRBD1 matching over 9 bases. V shed 2 bases, J shed 14 bases, and the junction held 8 bases outside the gene matches. CDR1 is MNHEY, CDR2 SVGEGT, per germline. This CDR3 has 13 amino acids. The CDR3: CASSYRHGTGLYF. CDR3 coding DNA: TGTGCCAGCAGTTACCGTCACGGGACAGGGCTGTATTTT.

The chain has TRBV29-1 and TRBJ1-2; D gene ambiguous. Germline values: CDR1 SQVTM, CDR2 ANQGSEA. The CDR3 consists of 14 residues. V was cut by 0 bases and J by 6 bases, with 14 bases left in between. The CDR3: CSVEDRAYPDGYTF. DNA for the CDR3: TGCAGCGTTGAAGATCGGGCTTACCCTGATGGCTACACCTTC. The whole variable domain, remainder taken from reference TRBV29-1 and TRBJ1-2, is SAVISQKPSRDICQRGTSLTIQCQVDSQVTMMFWYRQQPGQSLTLIATANQGSEATYESGFVIDKFPISRPNLTFSTLTVSNMSPEDSSIYLCSVEDRAYPDGYTFGSGTRLTVV.

This chain links TRBV5-6 with TRBJ2-7, with 12 bases that match TRBD1. The CDR3 extends over 14 amino acids. Looked up from germline, CDR1 is SGHDT and CDR2 is YYEEEE. J lost 7 bases, V lost 4 bases, and 6 bases had no gene match. The CDR3 here is CASSPGQGAREQYF. Written as DNA, the CDR3 is TGTGCCAGCAGCCCGGGACAGGGGGCGCGGGAGCAGTACTTC.

J is TRBJ1-2 and V is TRBV5-1, with a possible D match to TRBD1 (6 bases). Germline V CDR1 and CDR2: SGHRS, YFSETQ. V lost 1 base and J lost 2, with 15 bases in between. This CDR3 has 16 amino acids. This CDR3 reads CASSLWGTRENYGYTF. The CDR3 DNA reads as TGCGCCAGCAGCTTGTGGGGGACACGGGAGAACTATGGCTACACCTTC.

This chain uses TRBV28 with TRBJ2-7, with a tentative D call TRBD2 (6 bases). Germline V lookup: CDR1 MDHEN, CDR2 SYDVKM. V was pared by 4 bases and J by 0 bases, with 10 bases between. The CDR3 extends over 14 amino acids. The CDR3 reads CASSWEESSYEQYF. Written as DNA, the CDR3 is TGTGCCAGCAGTTGGGAGGAGAGCTCCTACGAGCAGTACTTC.

CDR3 residues: CATGGGGGWNEQFF. The DNA of the CDR3 is TGTGCCACCGGAGGGGGAGGGGGCTGGAATGAGCAGTTCTTC. The rearrangement joins TRBV24-1 to TRBJ2-1; perhaps D is TRBD1 or TRBD2 (7 bases each). Deletions cut 9 bases from V and 7 bases from J, with 18 bases between. CDR1 is KGHDR and CDR2 is SFDVKD in the germline V gene. The CDR3 runs to 14 residues.

This chain links TRBV7-2 with TRBJ2-2, with D possibly TRBD2 on 6 matching bases. Trimming shortened V by 10 bases and J by 7 bases, and 16 bases separated the two germline ends. This CDR3 region has 13 residues. From germline, CDR1 is SGHTA and CDR2 FQGNSA. The CDR3 sequence: CATGGWAGGELFF. CDR3 nucleotide sequence: TGTGCCACCGGGGGTTGGGCAGGCGGGGAGCTGTTTTTT.

This clone turned up a few times. This sequence joins TRBV4-1 and TRBJ2-2, with 14 bases matching TRBD2. Germline V gene lookup returns CDR1 MGHRA and CDR2 YSYEKL. Trimming cost V 1 base and J 3 bases; bases outside gene matches: 10. The CDR3 spans 20 residues. The CDR3 sequence: CASSQARLAGGPKDTGELFF. DNA of the CDR3: TGCGCCAGCAGCCAAGCCCGACTAGCGGGAGGGCCTAAGGACACCGGGGAGCTGTTTTTT.